The T cell receptor (beta chain) under discussion was sequenced for a study of T cell responses to AZD1222 COVID-19 vaccine. The table came from immunoSEQ multiplex PCR; TCRdb's copy has only in-frame clones and leaves some out. This table holds fewer than 150,000 clones, 90% found once. Study-wide findings and caveats: Once two AZD1222 doses were given, Spike-specific TCR breadth and depth went up. Nearly half of the spike-specific TCRs reportedly recognize variant regions that carry no mutations.

Regarding this clone: Its antigen is currently unknown.

This clonotype was obtained from an adult in good health. The material was peripheral blood, obtained on day 0 of AZD1222 vaccination.

CDR3 in amino acids: CASSPRGRGGPGQDNEKLFF. The CDR3 nucleotides are TGTGCCAGCAGCCCCCGCGGGAGGGGTGGCCCGGGACAGGACAATGAAAAACTGTTTTTT. This chain uses TRBV9 with TRBJ1-4; 8 bases fit TRBD1. V lost 4 bases and J lost 5; bases outside the gene matches: 22. CDR3 length: 20 amino acids. Looked up from germline, CDR1 is SGDLS and CDR2 is YYNGEE.